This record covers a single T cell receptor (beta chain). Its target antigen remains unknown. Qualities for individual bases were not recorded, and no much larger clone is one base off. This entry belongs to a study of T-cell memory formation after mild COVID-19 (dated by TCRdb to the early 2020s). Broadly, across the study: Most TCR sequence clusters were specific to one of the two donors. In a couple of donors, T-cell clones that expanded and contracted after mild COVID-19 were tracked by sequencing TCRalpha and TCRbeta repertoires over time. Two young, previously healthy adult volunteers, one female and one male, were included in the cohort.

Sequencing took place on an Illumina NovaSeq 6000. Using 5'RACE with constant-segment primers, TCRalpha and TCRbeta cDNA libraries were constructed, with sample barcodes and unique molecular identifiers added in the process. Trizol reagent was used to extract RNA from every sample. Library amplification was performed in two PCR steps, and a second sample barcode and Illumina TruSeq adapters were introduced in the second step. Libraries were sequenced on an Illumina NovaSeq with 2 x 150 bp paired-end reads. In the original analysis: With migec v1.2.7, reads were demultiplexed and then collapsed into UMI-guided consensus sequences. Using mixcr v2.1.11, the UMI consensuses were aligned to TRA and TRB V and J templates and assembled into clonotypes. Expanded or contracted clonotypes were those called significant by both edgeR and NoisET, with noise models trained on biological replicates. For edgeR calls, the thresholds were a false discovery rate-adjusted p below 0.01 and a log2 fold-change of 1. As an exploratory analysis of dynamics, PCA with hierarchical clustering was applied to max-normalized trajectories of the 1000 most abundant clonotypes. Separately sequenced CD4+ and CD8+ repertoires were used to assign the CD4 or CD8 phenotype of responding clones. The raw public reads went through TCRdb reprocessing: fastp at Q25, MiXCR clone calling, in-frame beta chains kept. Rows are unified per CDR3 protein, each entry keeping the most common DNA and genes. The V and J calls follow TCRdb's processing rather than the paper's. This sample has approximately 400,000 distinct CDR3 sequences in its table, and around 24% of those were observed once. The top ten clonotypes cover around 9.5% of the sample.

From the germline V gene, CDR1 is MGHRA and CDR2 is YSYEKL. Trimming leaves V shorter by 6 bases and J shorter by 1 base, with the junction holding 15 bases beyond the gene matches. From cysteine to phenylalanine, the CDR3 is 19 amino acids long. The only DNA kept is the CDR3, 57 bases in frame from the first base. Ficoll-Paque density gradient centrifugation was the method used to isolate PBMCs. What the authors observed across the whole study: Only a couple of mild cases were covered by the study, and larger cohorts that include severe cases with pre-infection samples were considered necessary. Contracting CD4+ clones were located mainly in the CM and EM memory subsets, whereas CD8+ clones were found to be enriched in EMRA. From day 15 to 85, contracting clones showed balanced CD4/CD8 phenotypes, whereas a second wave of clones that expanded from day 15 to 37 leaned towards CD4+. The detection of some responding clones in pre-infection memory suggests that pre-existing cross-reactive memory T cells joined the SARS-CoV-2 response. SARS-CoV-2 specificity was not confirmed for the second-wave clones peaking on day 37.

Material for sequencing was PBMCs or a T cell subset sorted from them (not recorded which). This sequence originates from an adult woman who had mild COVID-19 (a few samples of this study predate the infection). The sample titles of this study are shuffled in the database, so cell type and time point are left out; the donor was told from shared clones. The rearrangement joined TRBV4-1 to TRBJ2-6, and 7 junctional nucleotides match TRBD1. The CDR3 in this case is CASRGVTGDRTSGANVLTF. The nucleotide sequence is TGCGCCAGCAGGGGGGTTACAGGGGACCGCACGTCTGGGGCCAACGTCCTGACTTTC.